This T cell receptor beta chain is from a study of cytomegalovirus exposure and HLA in healthy donors. Only in-frame clones appear in the TCRdb table, and some are missing; sequencing was by immunoSEQ multiplex PCR. In the table there are fewer than 90,000 clones, 80% to 85% of which are singletons. Germline CDR1 is SGHTS and CDR2 is YDEGEE. With 0 bases clipped from V and 8 bases from J, the junction kept 3 bases outside the gene matches. There are 13 residues in the CDR3. The sequence came from a woman aged 18 to 35 in good health and CMV-seropositive. This sequence joins TRBV5-8 and TRBJ1-1, with 8 bases lining up with TRBD1. Sequencing was done on a sample of PBMCs. CDR3 residues: CASSLGQGAEAFF. As DNA, the CDR3 is TGTGCCAGCAGCTTGGGCCAGGGGGCCGAAGCTTTCTTT.